This T cell receptor beta chain is from a study of blood T cell repertoires in COVID-19. Study as a whole: Sites in the United States, Italy and Spain provided acute and convalescent COVID-19 samples. T cells, B-cell-depleted T cells, or PBMCs supplied cDNA or gDNA.

Using immunoSEQ multiplex PCR, the repertoire was profiled, and TCRdb retains in-frame clones only, with some absent. This table has fewer than 250,000 clones, around four fifths appearing once. The CDR3 extends over 14 amino acids. V shed 4 bases and J 5 bases; nucleotides not matched to a gene: 7. Germline CDR1 is SGDLS and CDR2 is YYNGEE. The J gene is TRBJ2-5, the V gene TRBV9, with TRBD2 identical over 8 bases. The sequence was obtained from a woman aged 55-75 years with active or convalescent COVID-19. Sequenced: peripheral blood. CDR3 residues: CASSTGLAGETQYF. CDR3 nucleotide sequence: TGTGCCAGCAGCACCGGACTAGCTGGCGAGACCCAGTACTTC. Together with reference TRBV9 and TRBJ2-5, the CDR3 gives the full variable domain: DSGVTQTPKHLITATGQRVTLRCSPRSGDLSVYWYQQSLDQGLQFLIQYYNGEERAKGNILERFSAQQFPDLHSELNLSSLELGDSALYFCASSTGLAGETQYFGPGTRLLVL.